One TCR beta chain is described in this entry. The sample originates from a study of cytomegalovirus exposure and HLA in healthy donors. V dropped 3 bases and J dropped 6 bases, with 16 bases sitting between them. CDR1 is MDHEN and CDR2 is SYDVKM in the germline V gene. The CDR3 sequence is 15 residues long. The PCR was carried out with 60 Vbeta primers and 13 Jbeta primers. TCRdb's table, derived via immunoSEQ multiplex PCR, lists solely in-frame clones and lacks some. The sample records around 140,000 clones, approximately 84% being singletons. The sequence came from a middle-aged woman in good health and CMV-seronegative. The genes are TRBV28 and TRBJ2-3, with D unresolved. Material for sequencing was PBMCs. The CDR3 sequence: CASSFPTRAEDTQYF. In DNA form, the CDR3 reads TGTGCCAGCAGTTTCCCCACGCGAGCTGAGGATACGCAGTATTTT.